A selection of T cell receptor beta chains follows, all from one sample in a study of cytomegalovirus exposure and HLA in healthy donors. The repertoire was sequenced with immunoSEQ multiplex PCR; TCRdb's copy has only in-frame clones and lacks some. The sample shows 110,000 to 150,000 clones, roughly 76% of them seen only once. The specimen sequenced was PBMCs. These receptors originate from a man between 18 and 35 years old in good health and CMV-seronegative. Both conserved end residues are part of each CDR3. A D gene is named only where the DNA matches it firmly.

J,D,V,CDR3
TRBJ2-1,TRBD1,TRBV27,CASRSGQGAVWSYNEQFF
TRBJ2-5,TRBD2,TRBV2,CASSEWASGEETQYF
TRBJ2-3,TRBD1,TRBV7-3,CASSRDRGTDTQYF
TRBJ2-7,.,TRBV15,CATSRGGRLDEQYF
TRBJ1-2,.,TRBV7-8,CASSLAGGTHYGYTF
TRBJ1-5,.,TRBV21-1,CASSLKRPRRGPQHF
TRBJ2-7,.,TRBV30,CAWRERGIREQYF
TRBJ2-1,.,TRBV4-1,CASSQVSQSYNEQFF
TRBJ2-3,TRBD2,TRBV5-1,CASSLIPSGRGSDTQYF
TRBJ2-3,.,TRBV7-9,CASSHGGPDTQYF
TRBJ1-6,TRBD1,TRBV30,CAWSPPGQGWEPLHF
TRBJ2-1,.,TRBV2,CASGRDWDEQFF
TRBJ2-7,.,TRBV11-2,CASSLGHAVQYF
TRBJ2-1,.,TRBV30,CAWTEGSRPYDGQFF
TRBJ2-3,.,TRBV21-1,CGDPEDTQYF
TRBJ1-1,.,TRBV7-3,CASSLVGTQGNTEAFF
TRBJ1-2,TRBD1,TRBV6-5,CASSYLYDRVGGYTF
TRBJ2-1,TRBD2,TRBV7-3,CASSSAGGGSYNEQFF
TRBJ2-7,TRBD1,TRBV29-1,CSGEGTGPYEQYF
TRBJ2-1,.,TRBV4-2,CASSQAPGGMDEQFF
TRBJ2-1,.,TRBV19,CASIPKRGSEQFF
TRBJ2-2,.,TRBV5-1,CASSLGAGTFTGELFF
TRBJ2-5,.,TRBV9,CASSGSFGEVQGTQYF
TRBJ2-1,.,TRBV7-9,CASSRSGDPYNEQFF
TRBJ1-2,.,TRBV29-1,CSVVREDYGYTF
TRBJ1-2,TRBD1,TRBV9,CASSAHRDRPNYGYTF
TRBJ1-1,.,TRBV7-6,CASSLEMGAAEAFF
.,TRBD2,TRBV30,CAWSVYSGRPYEQYF
TRBJ2-1,.,TRBV15,CATSSDTTGTYYSGGEQFF
TRBJ2-7,TRBD1,TRBV19,CASTPGQGNYEQYF
TRBJ2-7,TRBD2,TRBV6-5,CASSGLAEHYEQYF
TRBJ2-5,.,TRBV6-1,CASTSWQGQETQYF
TRBJ1-5,.,TRBV30,CAWSGRLLNQPQHF
TRBJ2-5,TRBD2,TRBV7-6,CASSPPGGIAGQETQYF
TRBJ1-1,.,TRBV27,CASSFYNSNTEAFF
TRBJ1-6,TRBD1,TRBV7-9,CASSVDRRNSPLHF
TRBJ1-1,.,TRBV27,CASSNPTDLNTEAFF
TRBJ2-5,TRBD2,TRBV28,CASSSLGTSGKETQYF